These 6 T cell receptor delta chains were sequenced from one sample in a study of γδ T cells in repeated Plasmodium falciparum infection. Vgamma9/Vdelta2+ and Vdelta2-negative gammadelta T cells were flow-sorted from PBMC for bulk sequencing. TCRdb applied CATT to the multiplex PCR reads for clone calling. The sample holds roughly 93,000 delta-chain clones; more than 1.4% are singletons and the top ten take around 8.5%. Sequenced material: gamma-delta T cells from blood. Receptor source: a pool of human donors (malaria-infected and uninfected, not separated).

As regards this clone: A far larger clone lies a single base away; this is likely a read error. The same CDR3 can be traced to other DNA sequences in this sample. The J segment was not called; the V segment is TRDV2; TRDD3, the table's D call, was not compared with the DNA. The CDR3 is 18 amino acids. Looked up from germline, CDR1 is GEAIGNYY and CDR2 is EKD. Here the CDR3 reads CAWTTGGYPSWDTRQMFF. The CDR3 DNA sequence: TGTGCCTGGACCACTGGGGGATACCCCTCCTGGGACACCCGACAGATGTTCTTC.

Concerning this clone: This probably arose from a read error, given a far larger clone one base away. The same CDR3 is also encoded by other DNA sequences in this sample. V and J are TRDV2 and TRDJ2; no clear D gene. TCRdb records no J gene; here it was assigned by comparing the DNA to germline. Trimming took 7 bases from V and 8 from J, leaving 16 bases between them. This CDR3 comprises 13 residues. Germline V gene data show CDR1 as GEAIGNYY and CDR2 as EKD. The CDR3 reads CACDAGPGAQLFF. As DNA, the CDR3 is TGTGCCTGCGACGCTGGCCCCGGGGCACAACTCTTCTTT.

The table lists this clone with many counts. This is likely an artifact of a read error, given a far larger clone one base away. Additional DNA sequences in this sample encode the identical CDR3. This chain links TRDV2 with TRDJ3, with 7 bases aligning to TRDD3. The J gene is absent in TCRdb and was assigned here via DNA matching to germline. CDR3 length: 16 residues. CDR1 is GEAIGNYY, CDR2 EKD, per germline. CDR3 DNA sequence: TGTGCCTGTGACTGGGGGAGCTCCTGGGACACTCGACAGATGTTTTTC. It translates to CACDWGSSWDTRQMFF.

Comments on this clone: A read error likely explains this, since a far larger clone differs by one base. This sequence joins TRDV1 and TRDJ1; TRDD3 matches 8 bases. Matching the DNA to germline supplied the J gene, which TCRdb does not give. The V gene end was trimmed by 0 bases and the J gene end by 4 bases; junction bases not matched to a gene: 25. The CDR3 has 22 residues. The germline gives CDR1 TSWWSYY, CDR2 QGS. The CDR3 sequence: CALGELALSLGWGTHYGDKLIF. CDR3 sequence (DNA): TGTGCTCTTGGGGAACTAGCGTTGTCACTAGGCTGGGGGACCCACTACGGCGATAAACTCATCTTT.

Many counts were recorded for this clone. TCRdb records a much larger clone's protein for this DNA, with a difference at residue 4 that likely arises from a read error; the protein given is the translation of the DNA. V and J are TRDV2 and TRDJ2; D perhaps matches TRDD3 (5 bases). In the absence of a J gene in TCRdb, the DNA was matched to germline to assign it here. The CDR3 runs to 16 residues. The V and J ends lost 5 bases and 4 bases respectively, with 19 bases between them. Germline CDR1 reads GEAIGNYY; CDR2 reads EKD. CDR3 sequence: CACGIIGVGETAQLFF. CDR3 bases: TGTGCCTGTGGCATAATTGGGGTGGGAGAGACAGCACAACTCTTCTTT.

In regard to this clone: It is likely a read error: a sequence one base away is far more abundant. The same CDR3 is also encoded by other DNA sequences in this sample. V is TRDV2 and J is TRDJ1; D is tentatively TRDD2 or TRDD3 (5 bases each). As TCRdb names no J gene, one was assigned here on the basis of a DNA match to germline. Germline-derived CDR1 and CDR2 are GEAIGNYY and EKD. Trimming removed 1 base from V and 6 bases from J, with 20 bases in between. This CDR3 is built from 16 residues. CDR3 DNA sequence: TGTGCCTGTGACACGGGCCTACTGGTCATGGGATATAAACTCATCTTT. Translation: CACDTGLLVMGYKLIF.